The next 20 T cell receptor beta chains were all read from a single sample in a study of T-cell memory formation after mild COVID-19. One entry per CDR3 protein, called by TCRdb with MiXCR from the 5' RACE reads. This table holds approximately 240,000 distinct CDR3 sequences, 16% found once. The sequencing sample was made of PBMCs or a T cell subset sorted from them (not recorded which). The receptors shown here come from a man between 18 and 35 years old who had mild COVID-19 (a few samples of this study predate the infection). Cell type and time point are not known.

The V gene is TRBV4-1, the J gene TRBJ1-2; D unclear. V lost 3 bases to trimming and J lost 0 bases, with 11 bases between them. The CDR3 runs 15 residues. Per germline, CDR1 MGHRA and CDR2 YSYEKL. The CDR3 loop is CASSQGGRANYGYTF. The CDR3 nucleotides are TGCGCCAGCAGCCAGGGCGGGCGGGCTAACTATGGCTACACCTTC.

The V call is TRBV15, the J call TRBJ1-2; TRBD1 might be the D (5 bases). Germline CDR1 and CDR2: LNHNV and YYDKDF (reference sequence). V was clipped by 0 bases and J by 4 bases, with 21 bases between them. The CDR3 covers 18 residues. The CDR3 loop is CATSRDRAGLGSIYGYTF. In nucleotides, the CDR3 is TGTGCCACCAGCAGAGATCGGGCAGGGCTAGGGAGTATCTATGGCTACACCTTC.

The J gene is TRBJ2-3, the V gene TRBV20-1; the match to TRBD2 covers 8 bases. The CDR3 loop spans 12 amino acids. The V and J ends lost 8 bases and 3 bases, in that order; junction bases with no gene match: 4. Germline lookup yields CDR1 DFQATT and CDR2 SNEGSKA (reference sequence). CDR3 in DNA: TGCAGTCCGGGACTAGGGACAGATACGCAGTATTTT. This codes for CSPGLGTDTQYF.

The V and J genes are TRBV30 and TRBJ2-5, with 8 bases that match TRBD1. The germline gives CDR1 GTSNPN, CDR2 SVGIG (reference sequence). Germline trimming cut 3 bases from V and 7 bases from J; bases unmatched to any gene: 10. CDR3 length equals 14 residues. The CDR3, as DNA: TGTGCCTGGAGGAAGGGACAGGCCGCGGGGACCCAGTACTTC. Its translation is CAWRKGQAAGTQYF.

The CDR3 coding sequence is TGCGCCAGCAGCTTGGAAGGGATCGATACGCAGTATTTT. It yields the protein CASSLEGIDTQYF. The V and J genes are TRBV5-1 and TRBJ2-3; D not certain. The CDR3 is made up of 13 amino acids. Germline V gene lookup returns CDR1 SGHRS and CDR2 YFSETQ. The V end was cut by 0 bases, the J end by 6 bases, with 8 bases between.

The V call is TRBV5-1, the J call TRBJ2-3; D may be TRBD2 (5 bases). CDR3 length equals 12 residues. The ends were cut back, 5 bases at V and 5 bases at J, with 9 bases in the middle. Germline V lookup: CDR1 SGHRS, CDR2 YFSETQ. The CDR3 spells CASRKEGDTQYF. CDR3 coding DNA: TGCGCCAGCAGGAAAGAGGGAGATACGCAGTATTTT.

This clonotype was counted between two and nine times. The chain combines TRBV5-1 with TRBJ1-3, with D perhaps matching TRBD1 (6 bases). CDR1 SGHRS and CDR2 YFSETQ come from the germline V gene. The CDR3 is made up of 17 amino acids. The V end lost 0 bases, the J end lost 4 bases, and 17 bases lay between the germline ends. The CDR3 protein is CASSLVVRGAQGNTIYF. The CDR3 nucleotides read TGCGCCAGCAGCTTGGTCGTCCGGGGGGCGCAAGGAAACACCATATATTTT.

This clonotype showed up just a few times. The chain is built from TRBV5-1 and TRBJ1-1, with 7 bases identical to TRBD1. This CDR3 is built from 14 residues. Germline values: CDR1 SGHRS, CDR2 YFSETQ. The trim removed 3 bases at V and 1 base at J, leaving 3 bases unmatched. The CDR3 spells CASSYQGGNTEAFF. The CDR3 DNA reads as TGCGCCAGCAGCTACCAGGGGGGGAACACTGAAGCTTTCTTT.

The J gene is TRBJ1-5, the V gene TRBV4-2, with TRBD1 matching over 7 bases. V was clipped by 4 bases and J by 4 bases; unmatched bases: 10. From germline, CDR1 is LGHNA and CDR2 YNFKEQ. The CDR3 covers 16 residues. CDR3 sequence: CASSRIPETGNQPQHF. The CDR3 region has the DNA TGTGCCAGCAGCCGGATTCCCGAGACAGGGAATCAGCCCCAGCATTTT.

In this sample, this clonotype turned up many times. V is TRBV7-8 and J is TRBJ2-1; D possibly corresponds to TRBD2 (6 bases). This CDR3 has 17 residues. The V and J ends lost 0 bases and 3 bases respectively, with 15 bases between them. Germline V gene sequence: CDR1 SGHVS, CDR2 FQNEAQ. CDR3 in DNA: TGTGCCAGCAGCTTAGCTAGCGGCTCTTTAGACTACAATGAGCAGTTCTTC. This sequence encodes CASSLASGSLDYNEQFF.

This clonotype was seen a few times. The gene calls are TRBV7-9 and TRBJ1-1; 10 bases agree with TRBD1. The CDR3 runs 15 residues. Trimming at V came to 5 bases and at J to 0 bases, leaving 3 bases not matched to a gene. Per the germline V gene, CDR1 is SEHNR and CDR2 is FQNEAQ (reference sequence). The CDR3, as DNA: TGTGCCAGCAGCGAGACAGGGGGCCTGAACACTGAAGCTTTCTTT. Translating gives CASSETGGLNTEAFF. The complete variable domain, with remaining parts taken from reference TRBV7-9 and TRBJ1-1, reads DTGVSQNPRHKITKRGQNVTFRCDPISEHNRLYWYRQTLGQGPEFLTYFQNEAQLEKSRLLSDRFSAERPKGSFSTLEIQRTEQGDSAMYLCASSETGGLNTEAFFGQGTRLTVV.

A few counts support this clonotype. The chain links TRBV7-3 to TRBJ2-5, with 11 bases matching TRBD2. CDR1 and CDR2 from the germline V gene are SGHTA and FQGTGA. The V segment lost 5 bases and the J segment 4 bases; nucleotides outside the gene matches: 6. This CDR3 is 15 amino acids long. The CDR3 nucleotides are TGTGCCAGCAGCAGGACTAGCGGGCAGGTAGAGACCCAGTACTTC. Its translation is CASSRTSGQVETQYF.

The chain carries TRBV6-5 and TRBJ2-1, with 9 bases fitting TRBD1. The germline CDR1 and CDR2 sequences are MNHEY and SVGAGI. V trimming: 10 bases; J trimming: 6 bases; junction bases outside the gene matches: 10. The CDR3 spans 14 residues. DNA of the CDR3: TGTGCCACCGAGGCCGGGACAGGGACCAATGAGCAGTTCTTC. Translation: CATEAGTGTNEQFF.

Only a few counts were recorded for this clonotype. The chain employs TRBV7-2 and TRBJ2-5, with D possibly being TRBD1 or TRBD2 (5 bases each). CDR3 length: 15 amino acids. The germline CDR1 and CDR2 sequences are SGHTA and FQGNSA. Trimming pared 2 bases from V and 3 bases from J, leaving 13 bases between. CDR3 DNA sequence: TGTGCCAGCAGCTTACAGGGAGCGGCTAAAGAGACCCAGTACTTC. Protein: CASSLQGAAKETQYF.

The rearrangement uses TRBV4-3 and TRBJ1-1, with D tentatively TRBD1 (5 bases). Germline CDR1 and CDR2: LGHNA and YSLEER. Trimming shortened V by 4 bases and J by 1 base, and 13 bases separated the two germline ends. This CDR3 spans 15 amino acids. The CDR3 bases are TGCGCCAGCAGCCGCTTGACAGCTAAGAACACTGAAGCTTTCTTT. Residues: CASSRLTAKNTEAFF.

There are a few counts of this clonotype. The V gene is TRBV11-2, the J gene TRBJ2-7, with 8 bases matching TRBD1. The CDR3 has 13 amino acids. V shed 3 bases and J 11 bases; nucleotides not matched to a gene: 9. The V gene's germline CDR1 is SGHAT and CDR2 FQNNGV. CDR3 loop: CASSFRTGNVEYF. CDR3 coding DNA: TGTGCCAGCAGCTTTCGGACAGGGAATGTGGAGTACTTC.

The genes are TRBV29-1 and TRBJ2-2; 8 positions match TRBD1. V shed 6 bases, J shed 7 bases, and the junction held 10 bases outside the gene matches. This CDR3 comprises 14 residues. Germline V gene data show CDR1 as SQVTM and CDR2 as ANQGSEA. The CDR3 protein is CSVPRTGNNGELFF. The CDR3 nucleotides are TGCAGCGTACCAAGGACAGGGAATAACGGGGAGCTGTTTTTT.

This clonotype was observed a handful of times. The chain is built from TRBV6-2 or TRBV6-3 and TRBJ2-3; 11 nucleotides match TRBD2. V lost 5 bases to trimming and J lost 8 bases; unmatched junction nucleotides: 6. The CDR3 is 14 amino acids. Looked up from germline, CDR1 is MNHEY and CDR2 is SVGEGT. The CDR3 sequence: CASSVLAGVLTQYF. CDR3 bases: TGTGCCAGCAGTGTACTAGCGGGGGTCCTTACGCAGTATTTT.

The CDR3 here is CASSVEPSASTDTQYF. The CDR3 bases are TGTGCCAGCAGCGTAGAACCATCGGCTAGCACAGATACGCAGTATTTT. The chain couples TRBV9 to TRBJ2-3; D is undetermined. The CDR3 contains 16 residues. Germline values: CDR1 SGDLS, CDR2 YYNGEE. Trimming stripped 0 bases from V and 0 bases from J, with 11 bases between.

In its sample, this clonotype was seen a few times. The V and J genes are TRBV4-3 and TRBJ1-1; no clear D gene. The CDR3 covers 16 residues. From germline, CDR1 is LGHNA and CDR2 YSLEER. Trimming cost V 0 bases and J 3 bases, with 14 bases left between them. CDR3 DNA: TGCGCCAGCAGCCAAGAATTACGGGCACGGGACACTGAAGCTTTCTTT. Amino acids: CASSQELRARDTEAFF.